This T cell receptor beta chain was retrieved from a study of human T cells and chemical hapten exposure. Germline assignment: CDR1 LGHNT and CDR2 FRNRAP. CDR3 length: 11 amino acids. V lost 6 bases to trimming and J lost 5 bases, with 5 bases between them. In the source study's methods: Sampled TCR counts reached a median of roughly 100,000 per sample, with values ranging from 23,224 to 690,600. TCRdb passed the RACE reads through MiXCR, listing each CDR3 protein once. TCRdb assigned the V and J calls; the authors' analysis was not used. Among 330,000 or so distinct CDR3 sequences, about 6.3% were seen once, and the ten largest hold over 5.5%. Documented time point: patch test 2, 6 weeks after DPC sensitization. Treatment reported: therapeutic diphenylcyclopropenone sensitization with weekly scalp DPC. Alopecia patients deemed DPC-suitable, aged 18 to 70, excluding pregnancy. Findings and limits, study-wide: Every donor had alopecia, and their immune response may therefore differ from healthy people's.

This clonotype was counted at least ten times. The antigen remains unidentified. The chain joins TRBV12-5 to TRBJ1-5; D is unresolved. The source was whole blood, collected in connection with sensitization to the hapten diphenylcyclopropenone (DPC). This clonotype was obtained from a young woman with alopecia areata. Some clones in this sample may be carry-over from other donors' samples. The CDR3 coding sequence is TGTGCTAGTGGCTCCGATCAGCCCCAGCATTTT. It encodes CASGSDQPQHF.